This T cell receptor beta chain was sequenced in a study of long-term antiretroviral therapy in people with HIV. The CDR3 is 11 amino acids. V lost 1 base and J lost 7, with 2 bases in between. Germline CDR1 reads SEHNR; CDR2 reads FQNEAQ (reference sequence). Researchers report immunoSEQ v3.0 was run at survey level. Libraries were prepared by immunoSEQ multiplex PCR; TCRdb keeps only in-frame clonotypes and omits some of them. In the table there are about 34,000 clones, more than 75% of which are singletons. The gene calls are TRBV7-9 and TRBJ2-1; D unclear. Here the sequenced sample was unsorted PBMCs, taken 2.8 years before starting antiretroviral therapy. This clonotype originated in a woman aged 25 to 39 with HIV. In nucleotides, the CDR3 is TGTGCCAGCAGCTTAGGAAATGAGCAGTTCTTC. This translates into CASSLGNEQFF. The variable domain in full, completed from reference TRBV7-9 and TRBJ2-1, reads DTGVSQNPRHKITKRGQNVTFRCDPISEHNRLYWYRQTLGQGPEFLTYFQNEAQLEKSRLLSDRFSAERPKGSFSTLEIQRTEQGDSAMYLCASSLGNEQFFGPGTRLTVL.